Included here is one T cell receptor beta chain sequence, with context. In the source study's methods: Using reference gene primer amplification, nucleated cell counts were estimated. Only in-frame clones appear in the TCRdb table, and some are missing; sequencing was by immunoSEQ multiplex PCR. The V and J calls and clone size are taken from that table; D and trimming were inferred from the DNA. The data show fewer than 200,000 clones, with approximately 87% seen just once and around an eighth held by the top ten. This record comes from a study of blood T cell repertoires in COVID-19. For the study at large: In each case, the material was cDNA or gDNA derived from T cells, B-cell-depleted T cells, or PBMCs.

CDR1 SGHNT and CDR2 YENEEA come from the germline V gene. V lost 1 base and J lost 8, with 15 bases in between. The CDR3 is made up of 15 amino acids. The TCR sequence derives from a woman aged 70-85 years with COVID-19, enrolled during active disease. The chain employs TRBV11-3 and TRBJ2-4; tentatively, D is TRBD2 (6 bases). The sequencing sample was made of peripheral blood. As DNA, the CDR3 is TGTGCCAGCAGCTTAGGAACGGGGGAGGAATACATTCAGTACTTC. Its translation: CASSLGTGEEYIQYF.